This TCR beta chain stems from a study of OX40 agonist ivuxolimab in advanced cancers. At the level of the whole study: The costimulatory receptor OX40 (CD134) was targeted by ivuxolimab, a fully human IgG2 agonistic monoclonal antibody. Intravenous ivuxolimab was administered to patients every 2 weeks at six dose levels: 0.01, 0.1, 0.3, 1.5, 3 and 10 mg/kg. Of the roughly 52 patients in dose escalation, 19 had hepatocellular carcinoma, some 15 had melanoma, 9 had renal cell carcinoma and 9 had head and neck cancer. The dose-escalation cohort was around 83% male with a mean age of approximately 60 years, ranging from roughly 20 to 80. Patients were allowed to have had prior anti-PD-1, anti-PD-L1 or anti-CTLA-4 therapy, and 40% to 45% of the dose-escalation patients had been treated with checkpoint inhibitors. Three dose-escalation patients achieved partial responses, one with hepatocellular carcinoma and two with cutaneous melanoma. The purpose of peripheral TCRbeta sequencing was to test whether ivuxolimab changed TCR sequence diversity and led to clonal T-cell expansion. The paper describes the monotherapy dose-escalation part (N of about 50 patients) of the phase I trial of ivuxolimab. The full study reports these points: In the 0.1-3.0 mg/kg groups, partial responders were among the patients with the lowest normalized peripheral clonal expansion, particularly in CD8+ T cells. Low levels of normalized T-cell clonal expansion were also shown by some nonresponding patients. After ivuxolimab, more expanded clones were found on average in CD8+ T cells than in CD4+ T cells. The antigen specificity of the peripheral T cells that underwent clonal expansion was not determined. At doses from 0.1 to 3.0 mg/kg, clonal expansion was seen in both CD4+ and CD8+ blood T cells between baseline and week 6.

Genomic DNA was extracted from sorted cells for sequencing of the TCRbeta CDR3 region. TCRbeta CDR3 regions were sequenced using the immunoSEQ Assay. Drawn from immuneACCESS, this table holds only the in-frame rearrangements with V and J called that TCRdb kept. Clones are partly lost; checked studies trace under half to an unresolved V gene and leave the rest unexplained. The sample table lists approximately 12,000 clones, 75% to 95% of them with a count of one. The ten largest clonotypes hold roughly 73% of the sample. As concerns this clone: Its recognized antigen is unknown. Base-call qualities are not available, and no considerably larger clone is one nucleotide away.

Patients with autoimmune disease history or receiving systemic immunosuppression were excluded from the trial. Peripheral blood for TCR sequencing was collected from all dose cohorts at baseline, on cycle 4 day 1, and on cycle 7 day 1. The samples were drawn from a first-in-human, open-label, multicenter phase I dose-escalation trial of ivuxolimab. Adults with locally advanced or metastatic melanoma, renal cell, hepatocellular, or head and neck squamous cell carcinoma were enrolled in the trial. Before TCR sequencing, CD4+ T cells and CD8+ T cells from peripheral blood were sorted into separate populations. Based on the germline V gene, the CDR1 and CDR2 sequences are MRHNA and SNTAGT. Counted from cysteine to phenylalanine, this CDR3 has 13 amino acids. Only the CDR3 DNA is retained, 39 bases long and in frame from the first base. V is shortened by 10 bases, J by 8 bases, and the region joining them spans 18 bases.

Specimen: CD4+ or CD8+ T cells sorted from blood, collected in a trial of the OX40 agonist ivuxolimab. The clonotype was recovered from an adult with an advanced solid tumor such as melanoma, head and neck, liver or kidney cancer. This chain is built from TRBV6-4 and TRBJ2-1; the D assignment is uncertain and may be TRBD1 or TRBD2, with 5 bases supporting each. The CDR3: CATQRGRGDEQFF. The DNA is as follows: TGTGCCACCCAAAGAGGGAGAGGGGATGAGCAGTTCTTC.